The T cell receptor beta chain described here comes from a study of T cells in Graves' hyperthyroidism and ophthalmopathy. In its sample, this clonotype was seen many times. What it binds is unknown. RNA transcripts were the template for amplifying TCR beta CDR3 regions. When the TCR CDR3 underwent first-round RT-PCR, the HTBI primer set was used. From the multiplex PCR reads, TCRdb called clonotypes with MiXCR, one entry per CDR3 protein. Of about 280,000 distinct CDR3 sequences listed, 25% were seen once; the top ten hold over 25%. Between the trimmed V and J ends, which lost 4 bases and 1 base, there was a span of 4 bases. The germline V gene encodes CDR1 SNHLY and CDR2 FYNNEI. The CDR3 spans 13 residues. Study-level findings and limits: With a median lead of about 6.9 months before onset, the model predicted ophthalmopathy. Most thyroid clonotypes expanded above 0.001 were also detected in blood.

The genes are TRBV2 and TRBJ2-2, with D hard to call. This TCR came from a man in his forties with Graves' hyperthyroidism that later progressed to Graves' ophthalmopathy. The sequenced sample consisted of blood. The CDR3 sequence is CASSVGNTGELFF. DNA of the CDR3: TGTGCCAGCAGTGTAGGGAACACCGGGGAGCTGTTTTTT.